Presented here are 8 T cell receptor beta chains from one specimen sequenced in a study of tumor-infiltrating lymphocytes in primary liver carcinoma (dated by TCRdb to the late 2010s). Total RNA and DNA were co-extracted without cell sorting from roughly 20-30 mg of bulk tissue using the AllPrep DNA/RNA mini kit. Sequencing relied on an Illumina HiSeq 2500. Using a constant-region primer and ProtoScript II reverse transcriptase, TCRbeta-specific cDNA was reverse-transcribed from 500 to 650 ng total RNA. Construction of the TCRbeta libraries relied on three nested rounds of multiplex PCR, following a slightly modified ARM-PCR procedure. Multiplex TRBV1-TRBV30 forward primers and a Cbeta reverse primer were used in the first two PCR rounds, each of which was run for roughly 9 cycles. The public sequencing data were trimmed at Q25 with fastp and processed into clonotypes with MiXCR by TCRdb, which kept only in-frame beta chains. Each entry merges the rows of one CDR3 protein and shows their most common DNA and genes. A total of about 78,000 distinct CDR3 sequences appear in this sample, 60% to 80% of them only once. The top ten clones comprise 28% of the sample.

The sample taken for sequencing was liver tumor tissue from sampling region 4. The sample's cell subset or site, from its label and the paper: tumor region T4, right-lateral pole. These receptors all stem from a man in his forties with primary liver carcinoma and hepatitis B virus infection.

The sample holds one count of this clonotype. Relative to the germline gene, one junction end is altered; a read error may explain this. The chain uses TRBV11-2 and TRBJ2-2; 7 bases agree with TRBD2. Germline assignment: CDR1 SGHAT and CDR2 FQNNGV. This CDR3 contains 16 residues. The CDR3 spells CASSLVALAVTEELFF. CDR3 DNA sequence: TGTGCTAGCAGCTTAGTGGCGCTAGCGGTAACCGAGGAGCTGTTTTTT.

The genes are TRBV6-5 and TRBJ2-5; the D gene is possibly TRBD1 (6 bases). Germline V lookup: CDR1 MNHEY, CDR2 SVGAGI. This CDR3 comprises 17 residues. Deletions cut 0 bases from V and 4 bases from J, with 18 bases between. This CDR3 is CASSYSFVRQERETQYF. The DNA for the CDR3 is TGTGCCAGCAGTTACTCTTTCGTTCGACAGGAACGAGAGACCCAGTACTTC.

V gene TRBV2 combines with J gene TRBJ2-3; weak D call: TRBD2 (6 bases). The germline V gene has CDR1 SNHLY and CDR2 FYNNEI. The ends were cut back, 4 bases at V and 5 bases at J, with 16 bases in the middle. The CDR3 loop spans 15 amino acids. In DNA form, the CDR3 reads TGTGCCAGCAGTGTAAGGGACCGAGCGGGAGATACGCAGTATTTT. Amino acids: CASSVRDRAGDTQYF.

With respect to this clonotype: Sequence at one end of the junction differs from germline and may be a read error. V is TRBV7-9 and J is TRBJ1-2, with D tentatively TRBD1 (5 bases). Germline V CDR1 and CDR2: SEHNR, FQNEAQ (reference sequence). There are 14 residues in the CDR3. CDR3 coding DNA: TGTGCCAGCAGACCCCAGGGAGGGAACTATGGCTACGCCTTC. It specifies CASRPQGGNYGYAF.

This clonotype was recorded many times. The chain has TRBV6-1 and TRBJ2-2; tentatively, D is TRBD1 (6 bases). The germline CDR1 and CDR2 sequences are MNHNS and SASEGT. V lost 5 bases and J 1 base, leaving 11 bases between the germline ends. The CDR3 is made up of 15 amino acids. DNA for the CDR3: TGTGCCAGCAGTAAACTGGGACAGAACACCGGGGAGCTGTTTTTT. It yields the protein CASSKLGQNTGELFF.

V is TRBV28 and J is TRBJ1-5; D might be TRBD1 (5 bases). V was pared by 8 bases and J by 3 bases, with 20 bases between. CDR1 is MDHEN, CDR2 SYDVKM, per germline. This CDR3 contains 16 residues. For the CDR3, the DNA is TGTGCCAGCTCCTTTGGATGCAGGGCGAACAATCAGCCCCAGCATTTT. This sequence encodes CASSFGCRANNQPQHF.

This clonotype was detected a few times. A read error may account for a junction end that differs from germline. This sequence joins TRBV5-1 and TRBJ1-2; weak D call: TRBD1 (6 bases). This CDR3 comprises 15 residues. CDR1 SGHRS and CDR2 YFSETQ come from the germline V gene. CDR3 sequence reads: CTSSLREAGDYGYTF. The CDR3 nucleotides read TGCACCAGCAGCTTGAGGGAAGCAGGGGACTATGGCTACACCTTC. The entire variable domain, with the rest obtained from reference TRBV5-1 and TRBJ1-2, is as follows: KAGVTQTPRYLIKTRGQQVTLSCSPISGHRSVSWYQQTPGQGLQFLFEYFSETQRNKGNFPGRFSGRQFSNSRSEMNVSTLELGDSALYLCTSSLREAGDYGYTFGSGTRLTVV.

Concerning this clonotype itself: This likely comes from a read error, as the CDR3 has no conserved phenylalanine or tryptophan at its end. The chain links TRBV5-1 to TRBJ1-1; a weak D match, TRBD1 (6 bases). Trimming pared 4 bases from V and 4 bases from J, leaving 17 bases between. The CDR3 has 15 amino acids. Germline-derived CDR1 and CDR2 are SGHRS and YFSETQ. The CDR3 coding sequence is TGCGCCAGCAGCCCAGGGACATCGGGAGGCACTGAAGCTTTCCTT. Protein: CASSPGTSGGTEAFL.